The present TCR beta chain was sequenced within a study of blood T cell repertoires in COVID-19. Background on the study: In each case, the material was cDNA or gDNA derived from T cells, B-cell-depleted T cells, or PBMCs.

Clones were read by immunoSEQ multiplex PCR, and TCRdb kept only the in-frame ones, dropping some. The data show about 74,000 clones, with 88% seen just once and approximately 1.9% held by the top ten. From germline, CDR1 is SGHNT and CDR2 YYREEE (reference sequence). The CDR3 spans 16 residues. The trim removed 6 bases at V and 8 bases at J, leaving 16 bases unmatched. Sample: peripheral blood. The chain recombines TRBV5-4 with TRBJ2-2; TRBD1 aligns across 7 bases. This TCR was recovered from a woman of 80 years or more with active or convalescent COVID-19. CDR3 DNA: TGTGCCAGCACGCCATCTAGAGACAGGGCGACTGGGGAGCTGTTTTTT. Translating gives CASTPSRDRATGELFF.